This section outlines one T cell receptor (beta chain) sequence together with its context. Its antigen remains unidentified. The sample belongs to a study of cytomegalovirus exposure and HLA in healthy donors. Looking at the study overall: An early data release held approximately 80 million unique TCRs from HLA-typed donors. Study-level findings and limits: Near-uniform donor sequencing depth was presumed by presence/absence analyses. The study put 150 to 200 TCR beta chains on its list as cytomegalovirus-associated.

This PCR relied on a set of 60 Vbeta primers and 13 Jbeta primers. Measured with immunoSEQ multiplex PCR; TCRdb has only the in-frame clones, and not every one. The table lists roughly 100,000 clones. CDR3 size: 14 residues. The germline gives CDR1 MNHNY, CDR2 SVGAGI (reference sequence). Unmatched junction bases numbered 2, after V lost 6 bases and J lost 1 base. The TCR sequence derives from a man aged 40-49 years in good health and CMV-seronegative. This chain joins TRBV6-6 and TRBJ2-7, with 11 bases that match TRBD2. Material: PBMCs. CDR3 region: CASRGLAASYEQYF. The CDR3 DNA reads TGTGCCAGCAGGGGACTAGCGGCTTCCTACGAGCAGTACTTC.